This T cell receptor (beta chain) was profiled in a study of regulatory T cells in long-lasting Graves disease. Points from the study as a whole: TRBV28, TRBJ1-2 and TRBJ2-5 emerged as the favored segments in persistent disease. Small numbers of samples may have cut accuracy.

Described time point: persistent/refractory GD, antithyroid drugs over 5 years with positive TRAb. PBMC-derived RNA was used for the TCR library. The patients were drawn from one endocrinology department in Xi'an, China. V gave up 3 bases and J gave up 0 bases, with 8 bases separating them. The CDR3 sequence is 15 residues long. The germline V gene encodes CDR1 KGHDR and CDR2 SFDVKD. This clonotype was seen repeatedly, ten times or more. Its specificity is not known. With iRepertoire HTBI primers and Arm-PCR of CDR3 regions, TCR beta libraries were built. TCRdb re-analysed the multiplex PCR reads in MiXCR, keeping a single row per CDR3 protein. Among 400,000 to 500,000 distinct CDR3 sequences listed, roughly 20% were seen once.

The chain couples TRBV24-1 to TRBJ1-5; D gene unclear. The sequence derives from a female donor with Graves disease. Source: peripheral blood mononuclear cells (PBMCs), taken when the disease was refractory, from a patient treated with antithyroid drugs. The CDR3 DNA reads TGTGCCACCAGTGATCGAACAACTAGCAATCAGCCCCAGCATTTT. This sequence encodes CATSDRTTSNQPQHF.